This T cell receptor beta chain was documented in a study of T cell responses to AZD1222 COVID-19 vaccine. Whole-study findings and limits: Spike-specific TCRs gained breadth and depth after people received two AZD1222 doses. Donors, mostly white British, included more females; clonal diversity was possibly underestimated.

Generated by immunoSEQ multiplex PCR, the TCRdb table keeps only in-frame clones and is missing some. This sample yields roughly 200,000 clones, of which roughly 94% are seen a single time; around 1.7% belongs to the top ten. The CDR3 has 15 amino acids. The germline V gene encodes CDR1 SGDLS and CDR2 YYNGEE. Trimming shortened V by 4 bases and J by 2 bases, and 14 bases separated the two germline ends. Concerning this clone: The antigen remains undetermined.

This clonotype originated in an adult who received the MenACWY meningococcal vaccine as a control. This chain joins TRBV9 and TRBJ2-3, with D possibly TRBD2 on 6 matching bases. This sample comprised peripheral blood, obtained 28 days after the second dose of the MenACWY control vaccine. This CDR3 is CASSPSGTYTDTQYF. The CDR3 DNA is TGTGCCAGCAGCCCCTCCGGGACTTACACAGATACGCAGTATTTT.